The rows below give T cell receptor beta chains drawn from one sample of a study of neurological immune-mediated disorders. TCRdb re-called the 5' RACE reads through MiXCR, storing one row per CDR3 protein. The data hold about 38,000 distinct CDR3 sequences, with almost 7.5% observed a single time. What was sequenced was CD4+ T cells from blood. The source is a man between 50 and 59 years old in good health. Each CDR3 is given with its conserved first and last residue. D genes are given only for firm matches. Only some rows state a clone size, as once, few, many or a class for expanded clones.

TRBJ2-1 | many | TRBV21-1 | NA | CASSKIQGCAETRATPTYNEQFF | TGTGCCAGCAGCAAAATCCAGGGTTGTGCGGAGACTCGCGCGACTCCAACCTACAATGAGCAGTTCTTC
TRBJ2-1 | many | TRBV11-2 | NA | CASSPGQFDEQFF | TGTGCCAGCAGCCCGGGACAATTTGATGAGCAGTTCTTC
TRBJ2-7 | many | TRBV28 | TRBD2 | CASSTPPRGWTSGASYEQYF | TGTGCCAGCAGTACCCCTCCCCGAGGATGGACTAGCGGGGCCTCCTACGAGCAGTACTTC
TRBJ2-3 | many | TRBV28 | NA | CASSLNLGFTDTQYF | TGTGCCAGCAGTTTGAATTTGGGTTTCACAGATACGCAGTATTTT
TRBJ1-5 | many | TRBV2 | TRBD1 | CASRGTGNSNQPQHF | TGTGCCAGCAGGGGGACAGGGAATAGCAATCAGCCCCAGCATTTT
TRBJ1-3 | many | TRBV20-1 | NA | CSARGLRQAYSGNTIYF | TGCAGTGCTAGAGGCCTAAGACAGGCCTACTCTGGAAACACCATATATTTT
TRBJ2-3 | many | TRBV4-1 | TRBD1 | CASSPGYRGYSDTQYF | TGCGCCAGCAGCCCAGGATACAGGGGTTATTCAGATACGCAGTATTTT
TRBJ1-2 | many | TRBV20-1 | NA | CSARDLAGNYGYTF | TGCAGTGCTAGAGATCTTGCCGGGAACTATGGCTACACCTTC
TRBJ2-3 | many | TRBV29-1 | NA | CSVEKGADTQYF | TGCAGCGTTGAAAAGGGCGCAGATACGCAGTATTTT
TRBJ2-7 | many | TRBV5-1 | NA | CASSVDGPYEQYF | TGCGCCAGCAGCGTTGACGGGCCCTACGAGCAGTACTTC
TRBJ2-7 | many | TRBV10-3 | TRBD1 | CAISGPGQGVRETYEQYF | TGTGCCATCAGTGGGCCGGGACAGGGGGTCCGCGAGACCTACGAGCAGTACTTC
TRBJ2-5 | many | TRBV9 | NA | CASSVGAGQETQYF | TGTGCCAGCAGCGTCGGGGCAGGGCAAGAGACCCAGTACTTC
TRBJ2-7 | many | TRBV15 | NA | CATSRPGLNSYEQYF | TGTGCCACCAGCAGGCCCGGATTAAACTCCTACGAGCAGTACTTC
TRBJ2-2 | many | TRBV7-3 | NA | CASSYQGSTGELFF | TGTGCCAGCAGCTATCAGGGATCCACCGGGGAGCTGTTTTTT
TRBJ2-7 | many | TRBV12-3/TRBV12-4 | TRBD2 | CASSHHTSGVSYEQYF | TGTGCCAGCAGTCACCACACTAGCGGGGTTTCCTACGAGCAGTACTTC
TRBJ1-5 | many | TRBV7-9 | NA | CASSLGGAGQGNQPQHF | TGTGCCAGCAGCTTAGGAGGGGCGGGACAAGGCAATCAGCCCCAGCATTTT
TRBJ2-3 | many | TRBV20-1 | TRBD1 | CSAPGQGASPDTQYF | TGCAGTGCACCCGGTCAGGGGGCTTCTCCAGATACGCAGTATTTT
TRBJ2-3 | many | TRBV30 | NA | CAWRATPSTDTQYF | TGTGCCTGGAGGGCTACCCCTAGCACAGATACGCAGTATTTT
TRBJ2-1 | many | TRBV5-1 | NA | CASKRGMISGPYNEQFF | TGCGCCAGCAAAAGGGGGATGATTAGCGGACCCTACAATGAGCAGTTCTTC
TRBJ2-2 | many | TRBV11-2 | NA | CASSPFLREENTGELFF | TGTGCCAGCAGCCCATTTTTGCGGGAAGAGAACACCGGGGAGCTGTTTTTT
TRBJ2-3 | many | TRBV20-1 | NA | CSARDRERGTDTQYF | TGCAGTGCTAGGGACCGCGAGCGGGGCACAGATACGCAGTATTTT
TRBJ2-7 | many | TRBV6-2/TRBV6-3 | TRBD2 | CASTSGITYEQYF | TGTGCCAGTACTAGCGGGATCACCTACGAGCAGTACTTC
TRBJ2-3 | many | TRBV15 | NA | CVTSRPPDTQYF | TGTGTCACCAGCAGGCCCCCAGATACGCAGTATTTT
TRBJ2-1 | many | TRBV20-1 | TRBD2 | CSARAGGEGEQFF | TGCAGTGCTAGAGCGGGAGGAGAAGGGGAGCAGTTCTTC
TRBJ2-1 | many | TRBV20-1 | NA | CSAARRAPNEQFF | TGCAGTGCTGCCCGACGGGCTCCCAATGAGCAGTTCTTC
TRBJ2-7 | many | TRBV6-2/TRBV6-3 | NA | CASTPYGLWSYEQYF | TGTGCCAGCACCCCCTACGGCCTCTGGTCCTACGAGCAGTACTTC
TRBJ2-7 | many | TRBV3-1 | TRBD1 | CASSHGTASYEQYF | TGTGCCAGCAGCCACGGGACAGCGTCCTACGAGCAGTACTTC
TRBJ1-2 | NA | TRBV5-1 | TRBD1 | CASSLEPGGQGDGYTF | TGCGCCAGCAGCTTGGAACCGGGGGGACAGGGAGATGGCTACACCTTC
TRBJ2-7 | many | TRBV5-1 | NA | CASSPGGGGSYEQYF | TGCGCCAGCAGCCCCGGGGGCGGGGGTTCCTACGAGCAGTACTTC
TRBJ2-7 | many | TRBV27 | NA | CASRLRPGNSYEQYF | TGTGCCAGCAGGCTTCGTCCTGGCAACTCCTACGAGCAGTACTTC
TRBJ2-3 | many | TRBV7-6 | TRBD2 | CAQGREVVDTQYF | TGTGCCCAGGGTCGGGAGGTCGTAGATACGCAGTATTTT
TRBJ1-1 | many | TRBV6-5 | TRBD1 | CASSYSTGTGVTEAFF | TGTGCCAGCAGTTACTCGACGGGGACAGGGGTTACTGAAGCTTTCTTT
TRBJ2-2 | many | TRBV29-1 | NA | CSVSGAGGELFF | TGCAGCGTTTCAGGGGCGGGCGGGGAGCTGTTTTTT
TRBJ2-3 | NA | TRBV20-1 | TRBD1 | CSARRGPARDTQYF | TGCAGTGCTAGAAGGGGGCCCGCGCGTGATACGCAGTATTTT
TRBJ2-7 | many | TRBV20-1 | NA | CSARDFPGEYF | TGCAGTGCTAGAGATTTCCCCGGGGAGTACTTC
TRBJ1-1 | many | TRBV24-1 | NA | CAEVRTEAFF | TGTGCCGAAGTCCGGACTGAAGCTTTCTTT
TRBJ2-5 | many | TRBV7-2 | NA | CASSPRSWRGTQETQYF | TGTGCCAGCAGCCCAAGGTCGTGGCGGGGTACCCAAGAGACCCAGTACTTC
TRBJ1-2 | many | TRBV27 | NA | CANSPLSAPANYGYTF | TGTGCCAACAGTCCCCTATCCGCGCCAGCTAACTATGGCTACACCTTC
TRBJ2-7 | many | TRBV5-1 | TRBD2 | CASSFGTSGAYEQYF | TGCGCCAGCAGCTTCGGGACTAGCGGGGCCTACGAGCAGTACTTC
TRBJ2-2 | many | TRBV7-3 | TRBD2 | CASSPRGATGELFF | TGTGCCAGCAGCCCGCGGGGGGCCACCGGGGAGCTGTTTTTT
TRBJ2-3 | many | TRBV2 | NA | CASSEPWTDTQYF | TGTGCCAGCAGTGAACCCTGGACAGATACGCAGTATTTT
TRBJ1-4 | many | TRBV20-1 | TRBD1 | CSARAGGGGEKLFF | TGCAGTGCTAGAGCAGGGGGTGGGGGTGAAAAACTGTTTTTT
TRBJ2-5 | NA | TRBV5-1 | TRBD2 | CASSTGLAGAETQYF | TGCGCCAGCAGCACCGGACTAGCGGGAGCAGAGACCCAGTACTTC
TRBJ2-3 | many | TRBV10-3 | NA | CAISEFGGTTDTQYF | TGTGCCATCAGTGAGTTTGGGGGGACCACAGATACGCAGTATTTT
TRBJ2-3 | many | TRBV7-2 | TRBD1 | CASSTGTGPDTQYF | TGTGCCAGCAGCACAGGGACAGGCCCAGATACGCAGTATTTT
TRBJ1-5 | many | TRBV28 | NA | CASSETDFYSNQPQHF | TGTGCCAGCAGTGAAACAGATTTTTATAGCAATCAGCCCCAGCATTTT
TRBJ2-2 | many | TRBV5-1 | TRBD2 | CASSTGLAGGQNTGELFF | TGCGCCAGCAGCACCGGACTAGCGGGAGGTCAGAACACCGGGGAGCTGTTTTTT
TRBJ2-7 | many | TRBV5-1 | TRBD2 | CASSLTATSGVSYEQYF | TGCGCCAGCAGCTTGACAGCGACTAGCGGGGTGTCCTACGAGCAGTACTTC
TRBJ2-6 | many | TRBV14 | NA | CASSYSALFPGANVLTF | TGTGCCAGCAGCTACTCGGCGCTTTTCCCTGGGGCCAACGTCCTGACTTTC
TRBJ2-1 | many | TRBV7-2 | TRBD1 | CASRKVATGGFLRTSSYNEQFF | TGTGCCAGCAGGAAAGTCGCCACAGGGGGTTTCTTACGGACAAGCTCCTACAATGAGCAGTTCTTC
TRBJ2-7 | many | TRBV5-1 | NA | CASSPGPSEQYF | TGCGCCAGCAGCCCGGGCCCCAGCGAGCAGTACTTC
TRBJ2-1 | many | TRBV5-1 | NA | CASSVNGGEQFF | TGCGCCAGTTCCGTCAATGGGGGTGAGCAGTTCTTC
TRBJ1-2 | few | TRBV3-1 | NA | CASSQESNYGYTF | TGTGCCAGCAGCCAAGAATCTAACTATGGCTACACCTTC
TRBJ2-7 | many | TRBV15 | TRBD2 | CATSRDASGSYEQYF | TGTGCCACCAGCAGAGATGCTAGCGGCTCCTACGAGCAGTACTTC
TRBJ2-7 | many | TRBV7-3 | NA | CASSLVGAEQYF | TGTGCCAGCAGCTTAGTCGGTGCCGAGCAGTACTTC
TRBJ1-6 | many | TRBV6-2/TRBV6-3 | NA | CASSTEAIGNPSSPLHF | TGTGCCAGCAGTACCGAAGCGATTGGGAATCCTAGTTCACCCCTCCACTTT
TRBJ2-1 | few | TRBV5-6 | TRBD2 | CASSYGTSGLGEQFF | TGTGCCAGCAGCTATGGGACTAGCGGGCTCGGCGAGCAGTTCTTC